The TCR beta chain under discussion was sequenced for a study of blood T cells in healthy people across ages. With a J-beta primer mix and a sample-barcoded 5' primer, a second PCR ran about 6 to 11 cycles. Sequencing recovered at least 3 million CDR3-containing paired-end reads from each sample. Using its own MiXCR run on the 5' RACE reads, TCRdb lists one record per CDR3 protein. The data contain about 780,000 distinct CDR3 sequences, about 46% of them singletons. General study points: More naive CD4+ cells and higher diversity marked long-lived donors relative to aged donors. Diversity figures derived from one million T cells were judged to underestimate the true value.

This clonotype came up many times. Its antigen remains unknown. CDR3 length: 15 amino acids. Germline V gives CDR1 SGHTA, CDR2 FQGNSA. V dropped 1 base and J dropped 0 bases, with 10 bases sitting between them. With each sample, at least 5 micrograms of total RNA were extracted. This TCR came from a man older than 75 in good health. The specimen sequenced was blood. The J gene is TRBJ2-7, the V gene TRBV7-2; D call uncertain. The CDR3 DNA follows: TGTGCCAGCAGCTTAGTGCCGGGTTCCTCCTACGAGCAGTACTTC. Its protein is CASSLVPGSSYEQYF.